This T cell receptor (beta chain) was retrieved from a study of shared clonotypes between healthy human individuals. Naive CD8 cells lacked CD45RO and underwent positive selection for CCR7, leaving out terminally differentiated effector memory CD45RA+ cells. TCRdb keeps only in-frame clones here, not all; method: immunoSEQ multiplex PCR. The data contain 1.5 million to 2.5 million clones, over 85% of them seen just once; the ten biggest clones take up 1% to 1.5%. Study results and caveats: Clonotypes which were not shared had lower generation probabilities than clonotypes that all four donors shared.

Points on this clone: Its target is unknown.

The germline V gene encodes CDR1 SGHVS and CDR2 FNYEAQ. V lost 1 base to trimming and J lost 2 bases, with 15 bases between them. CDR3 length equals 16 residues. V usage is TRBV7-6 and J usage is TRBJ2-7, with D possibly called TRBD1 or TRBD2 (5 bases each). The clonotype originates from a man aged 18 to 35 in good health. What was sequenced was naive CD8+ T cells sorted from blood. The CDR3 sequence is CASSLGGTGSPYEQYF. Written as DNA, the CDR3 is TGTGCCAGCAGCTTAGGAGGGACGGGGTCTCCCTACGAGCAGTACTTC.